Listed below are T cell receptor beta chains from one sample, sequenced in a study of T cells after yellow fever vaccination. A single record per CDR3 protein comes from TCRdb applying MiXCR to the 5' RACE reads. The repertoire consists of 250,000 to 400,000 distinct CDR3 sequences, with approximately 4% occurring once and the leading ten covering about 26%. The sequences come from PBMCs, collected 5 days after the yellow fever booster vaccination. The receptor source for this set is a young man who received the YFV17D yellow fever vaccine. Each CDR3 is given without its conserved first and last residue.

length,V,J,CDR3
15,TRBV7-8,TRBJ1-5,ASSPSRVVYSNQPQH
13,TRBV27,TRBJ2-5,ASGLTSGLQETQY
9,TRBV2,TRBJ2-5,ASLFTESQY
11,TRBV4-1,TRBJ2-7,ASRQTGQYEQY
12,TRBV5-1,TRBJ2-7,ASSFSQAGGEQY
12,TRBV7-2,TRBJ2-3,ASSFDYSTDTQY
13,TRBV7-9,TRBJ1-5,ASSQQGEGNQPQH
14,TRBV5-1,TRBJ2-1,ASSPKSLADYNEQF
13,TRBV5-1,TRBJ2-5,ASAGDPGELETQY
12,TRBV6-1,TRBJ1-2,ASSELGQSYGYT
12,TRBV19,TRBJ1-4,ASSATDGGEKLF
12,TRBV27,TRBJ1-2,ASSFSDRIYGYT
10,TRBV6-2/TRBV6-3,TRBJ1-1,ASSTGYTEAF
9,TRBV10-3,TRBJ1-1,ATVGVREAF
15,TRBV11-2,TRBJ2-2,ASSLGDFYRGTGELF
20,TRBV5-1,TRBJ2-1,ASSLGWTGTSGGPGSYNEQF
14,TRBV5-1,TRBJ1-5,ASSPEPALGNQPQH
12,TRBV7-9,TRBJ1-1,ASSPRTADTEAF
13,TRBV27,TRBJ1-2,ASSQAGQGREGYT
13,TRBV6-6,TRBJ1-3,ASSYSWGDGNTIY
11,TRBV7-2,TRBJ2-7,ASSLVMGYEQY
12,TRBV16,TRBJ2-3,ASSQAMGSDTQY
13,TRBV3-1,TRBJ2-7,ASSQVMDPGYEQY
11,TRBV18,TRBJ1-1,ASSPVWRTEAF
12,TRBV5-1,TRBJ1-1,ASSLVPGETEAF
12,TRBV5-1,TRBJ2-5,ASSHSRDGETQY
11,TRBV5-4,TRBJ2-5,ASSLGKWETQY
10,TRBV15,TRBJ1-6,ATSGQGGPLH
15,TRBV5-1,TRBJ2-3,ASSLAPLRGGTDTQY
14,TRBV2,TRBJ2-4,ASSEAKGLAKNIQY
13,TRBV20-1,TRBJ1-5,SARDRRQGAQPQH
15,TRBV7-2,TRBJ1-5,ASSFDRDVWSNQPQH
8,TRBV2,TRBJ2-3,ASSEVTQY
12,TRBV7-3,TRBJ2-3,ASSTSGGGDTQY
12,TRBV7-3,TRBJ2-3,ASSLGGYPDTQY
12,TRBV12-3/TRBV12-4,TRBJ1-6,ASSFESFNSPLH
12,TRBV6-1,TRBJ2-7,ASSRPSDAYEQY
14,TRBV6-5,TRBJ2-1,ASGPPGGDPPHEQF
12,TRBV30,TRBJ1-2,ALGTGAYYYGYT
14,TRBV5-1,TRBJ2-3,ASSPPRISGEDTQY
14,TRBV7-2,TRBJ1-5,ASSSGTGGINQPQH
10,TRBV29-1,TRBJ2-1,SVEQDVNEQF
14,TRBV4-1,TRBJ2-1,ASSQERSVLNNEQF
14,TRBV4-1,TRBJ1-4,ASSQAPPQTGEKLF
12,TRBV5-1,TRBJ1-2,ASSTGTGGLGYT
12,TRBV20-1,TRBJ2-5,SAGQGAPKVAQY
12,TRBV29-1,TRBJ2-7,SVEANDRGYEQY
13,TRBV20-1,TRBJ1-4,SARSRDATNEKLF
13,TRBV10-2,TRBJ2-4,ASRGAGTEKNIQY
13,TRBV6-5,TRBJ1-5,ASQRKPGGPQPQH
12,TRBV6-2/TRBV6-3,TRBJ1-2,ASRGQGRAYGYT
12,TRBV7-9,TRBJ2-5,ASSRRQVLETQY